The 7 T cell receptor beta chains given below trace back to one sample, sequenced in a study of post-analysis software for immune sequencing data. General study points: Roughly five TRBV segments, including TRBV5-6, TRBV5-1 and TRBV20-1, were more frequent in patients than controls.

Libraries were made from TCR beta cDNA, and they carried unique molecular identifiers. TCRdb redid the calling of the PCR reads with MiXCR, one entry per CDR3 protein. The sample records hundreds of thousands of distinct CDR3 sequences, roughly 45% being singletons. No antigen has been identified for these receptors. Sequenced material: blood. These receptors were obtained from a girl aged 10 to 17 with multiple sclerosis.

The chain links TRBV28 to TRBJ2-3, with TRBD2 as a possible D gene (6 bases). CDR1 MDHEN and CDR2 SYDVKM come from the germline V gene. Trimming took 4 bases from V and 6 from J, leaving 14 bases between them. The CDR3 runs 14 residues. The CDR3 protein is CASSSGGKTDTQYF. Here the CDR3 DNA reads TGTGCCAGCAGTTCCGGAGGGAAGACGGATACGCAGTATTTT. Full variable domain (rest looked up from reference TRBV28 and TRBJ2-3): DVKVTQSSRYLVKRTGEKVFLECVQDMDHENMFWYRQDPGLGLRLIYFSYDVKMKEKGDIPEGYSVSREKKERFSLILESASTNQTSMYLCASSSGGKTDTQYFGPGTRLTVL.

The chain recombines TRBV4-3 with TRBJ2-3; tentative D call: TRBD2 (5 bases). Looked up from germline, CDR1 is LGHNA and CDR2 is YSLEER. The V end lost 2 bases, the J end lost 4 bases, and 25 bases lay between the germline ends. The CDR3 is 19 amino acids. CDR3 in amino acids: CASSQQLLPGPPRADTQYF. The CDR3 DNA reads as TGCGCCAGCAGCCAACAACTACTCCCGGGCCCCCCGAGGGCAGATACGCAGTATTTT.

Here the CDR3 DNA reads TGTGCCATCAGTTCACGACAGCGGGCTGGAGATACGCAGTATTTT. Amino acid sequence: CAISSRQRAGDTQYF. The chain joins TRBV10-3 to TRBJ2-3; D possibly corresponds to TRBD2 (6 bases). CDR1 is ENHRY, CDR2 SYGVKD, per germline. The CDR3 has 15 residues. Trimming removed 5 bases at V and 5 bases at J, with 17 bases between.

This sequence joins TRBV27 and TRBJ1-6; D not certain. This CDR3 region has 14 residues. Trimming shortened V by 4 bases and J by 8 bases, and 12 bases separated the two germline ends. The germline V gene has CDR1 MNHEY and CDR2 SMNVEV (reference sequence). The CDR3 region has the DNA TGTGCCAGCAGTTCCTTGGACGGGGATTCACCCCTCCACTTT. Protein product: CASSSLDGDSPLHF.

This clonotype was seen more than once but under ten times. The rearrangement uses TRBV6-6 and TRBJ2-1; the match to TRBD2 covers 7 bases. Trimming cost V 5 bases and J 3 bases; bases outside gene matches: 7. The CDR3 is made up of 15 amino acids. CDR1 and CDR2 from the germline V gene are MNHNY and SVGAGI (reference sequence). The CDR3: CASSMGGRVYNEQFF. DNA of the CDR3: TGTGCCAGCAGTATGGGGGGGAGGGTCTACAATGAGCAGTTCTTC.

This clonotype was recorded a few times. The chain has TRBV20-1 and TRBJ2-7, with 9 bases matching TRBD1. J was trimmed by 7 bases and V by 5 bases; bases with no gene match: 15. The germline V gene has CDR1 DFQATT and CDR2 SNEGSKA (reference sequence). The CDR3 is made up of 15 amino acids. CDR3 nucleotide sequence: TGCAGTGCTCCTGACGCGGGACAGGGAACGAGGGAGCAGTACTTC. This sequence encodes CSAPDAGQGTREQYF.

The chain is built from TRBV7-8 and TRBJ2-5; D is ambiguous. V was shortened by 2 bases and J by 5 bases, with 12 bases between the two germline ends. Germline V CDR1 and CDR2: SGHVS, FQNEAQ. The CDR3 length is 14 residues. CDR3 nucleotides: TGTGCCAGCAGCTTATGGTCGATAGCTGAGACCCAGTACTTC. Protein product: CASSLWSIAETQYF.